Below are 3 T cell receptor beta chains sequenced from a single sample in a study of shared clonotypes between healthy human individuals. The repertoire was sequenced with immunoSEQ multiplex PCR; TCRdb's copy has only in-frame clones and lacks some. The sample consists of millions of clones, roughly 92% of them appearing once. Material: naive CD4+ T cells sorted from blood. Subset meaning: CD45RA+ positively selected. The receptor source for this set is a man between 18 and 35 years old in good health.

J is TRBJ1-2 and V is TRBV5-1, with D possibly being TRBD1 (6 bases). Trimming pared 4 bases from V and 6 bases from J, leaving 13 bases between. The germline gives CDR1 SGHRS, CDR2 YFSETQ. The CDR3 covers 13 residues. The CDR3 protein is CASSRVGGDGYTF. The CDR3, as DNA: TGCGCCAGCAGCCGTGTCGGGGGCGATGGCTACACCTTC.

The rearrangement joins TRBV9 to TRBJ1-4, with D tentatively TRBD1 (5 bases). Germline assignment: CDR1 SGDLS and CDR2 YYNGEE. The CDR3 is made up of 15 amino acids. The ends were cut back, 3 bases at V and 0 bases at J, with 9 bases in the middle. This chain's CDR3 is CASSGDVSTNEKLFF. The CDR3 DNA follows: TGTGCCAGCAGCGGGGACGTTTCAACTAATGAAAAACTGTTTTTT.

Here the CDR3 reads CASSRSGGDYEQYF. The CDR3 DNA reads as TGCGCCAGCAGCCGTAGCGGGGGGGACTACGAGCAGTACTTC. The chain employs TRBV4-1 and TRBJ2-7; 11 nucleotides match TRBD2. In germline, CDR1 is MGHRA, CDR2 YSYEKL. The CDR3 spans 14 residues. J lost 3 bases, V lost 4 bases, and 2 bases had no gene match.